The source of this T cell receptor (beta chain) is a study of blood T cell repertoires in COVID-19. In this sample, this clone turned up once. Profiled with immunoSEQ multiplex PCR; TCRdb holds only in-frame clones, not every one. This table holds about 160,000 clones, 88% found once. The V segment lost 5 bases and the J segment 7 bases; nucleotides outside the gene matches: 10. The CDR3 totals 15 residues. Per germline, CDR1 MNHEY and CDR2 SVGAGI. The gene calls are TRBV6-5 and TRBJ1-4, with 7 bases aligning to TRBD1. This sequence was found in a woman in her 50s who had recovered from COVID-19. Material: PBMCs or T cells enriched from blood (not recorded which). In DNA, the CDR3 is TGTGCCAGCAGTCCCACCGGGACAGCCTCTGAAAAACTGTTTTTT. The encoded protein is CASSPTGTASEKLFF.